The following is a T cell receptor (beta chain) sequence with its context. Its antigen is still unknown. Other DNA sequences in the sample encode the same CDR3. PCR was performed using 60 Vbeta and 13 Jbeta primers. TCRdb's table, derived via immunoSEQ multiplex PCR, lists solely in-frame clones and lacks some. This table has 200,000 to 250,000 clones, under 80% appearing once. This sample is part of a study of cytomegalovirus exposure and HLA in healthy donors. Whole-study findings and limits: Later analysis demonstrated an association between a missense DCLRE1C variant and TCR beta V- and J-gene trimming. The authors enumerated roughly 160 TCR beta chains as linked to cytomegalovirus.

Germline lookup yields CDR1 SGHRS and CDR2 YFSETQ. V lost 4 bases and J lost 1; bases outside the gene matches: 6. This CDR3 is built from 16 residues. The specimen sequenced was PBMCs. V and J are TRBV5-1 and TRBJ2-2; 8 positions match TRBD1. The TCR sequence derives from a girl aged 2 to 9 in good health and CMV-seronegative. CDR3: CASSLAGTGNTGELFF. DNA of the CDR3: TGCGCCAGCAGCCTGGCCGGGACAGGGAACACCGGGGAGCTGTTTTTT.